The next 16 T cell receptor beta chains were all read from a single sample in a study of Ad26.COV2.S vaccination and SARS-CoV-2 variants (dated by TCRdb to 2020 to 2022). Receptors were amplified or captured by the immunoSEQ multiplex PCR assay. In its TCRdb copy, this immuneACCESS table keeps in-frame sequences only and misses some clones. Where compared with another copy, unresolved V genes explain less than half of these, and the others have no known cause. Counted in this sample were approximately 350,000 clones; around 82% of them appeared once. The top ten clones comprise approximately 7.8% of the sample. In the paper's terms, the treatment or condition label means: 19 received Ad26.COV2.S at low or high dose, single or two shots; several received placebo; per-sample allocation not given. Repertoires of vaccine and placebo recipients were sequenced from samples taken on day 63 after the first injection.

The sequenced sample was peripheral blood, obtained in a trial of Ad26.COV2.S vaccine versus placebo. These receptors were collected from a person aged 18-60 years who received the Ad26.COV2.S COVID-19 vaccine or a placebo.

Only one count was recorded for this clone. V and J are TRBV19 and TRBJ2-7; 9 bases fit TRBD1. The CDR3 consists of 15 residues. Germline loops: CDR1 LNHDA, CDR2 SQIVND (reference sequence). V lost 3 bases and J lost 0; bases outside the gene matches: 3. CDR3 nucleotide sequence: TGTGCCAGTAGTATCGGGACAGGGTCCTCCTACGAGCAGTACTTC. Protein product: CASSIGTGSSYEQYF.

The chain links TRBV11-3 to TRBJ1-2, with D uncertain. The CDR3 runs 16 residues. V dropped 5 bases and J dropped 4 bases, with 20 bases sitting between them. Germline CDR1 reads SGHNT; CDR2 reads YENEEA. The CDR3 here is CASSPRPEMGGYGYTF. The CDR3 DNA sequence: TGTGCCAGCAGCCCCCGACCCGAGATGGGTGGCTATGGCTACACCTTC.

This sequence joins TRBV5-5 and TRBJ2-1; D ambiguous. The germline CDR1 and CDR2 sequences are SGHKS and YYEKEE (reference sequence). V was shortened by 2 bases and J by 2 bases, with 11 bases between the two germline ends. There are 15 residues in the CDR3. The CDR3 region has the DNA TGTGCCAGCAGCTTCGGCGGAGTAACCTACAATGAGCAGTTCTTC. It yields the protein CASSFGGVTYNEQFF.

This chain links TRBV5-4 with TRBJ1-3; no firm D call. The germline gives CDR1 SGHNT, CDR2 YYREEE (reference sequence). CDR3 length: 15 amino acids. The V end lost 0 bases, the J end lost 1 base, and 8 bases lay between the germline ends. DNA of the CDR3: TGTGCCAGCAGCTTGGGAGGGTCATCTGGAAACACCATATATTTT. It translates to CASSLGGSSGNTIYF.

The chain combines TRBV10-3 with TRBJ1-2; the D is unclear. This CDR3 region has 17 residues. Germline assignment: CDR1 ENHRY and CDR2 SYGVKD. Between the trimmed V and J ends, which lost 0 bases and 4 bases, there was a span of 18 bases. The CDR3: CAISESNLSLGSYGYTF. The CDR3 DNA reads as TGTGCCATCAGTGAGTCGAACCTCTCCCTCGGCTCCTATGGCTACACCTTC.

CDR3 sequence: CASSPGWYAQQYF. The CDR3 nucleotides are TGTGCCAGCAGCCCAGGGTGGTACGCCCAGCAGTATTTT. This chain connects TRBV11-2 to TRBJ2-3; possibly TRBD1 for D (5 bases). The CDR3 is 13 residues long. V lost 5 bases, J lost 11 bases, and 17 bases lay in between. The germline V gene encodes CDR1 SGHAT and CDR2 FQNNGV.

The V and J genes are TRBV3-1 (or the pseudogene TRBV3-2) and TRBJ1-3; no firm D call. Germline V gene lookup returns CDR1 LGHDT and CDR2 YNNKEL (reference sequence). V was trimmed by 4 bases and J by 0 bases, leaving 4 bases between them. The CDR3 contains 13 residues. The DNA for the CDR3 is TGTGCCAGCAGCCGGAGCTCTGGAAACACCATATATTTT. Translated, it gives CASSRSSGNTIYF.

V usage is TRBV7-7 and J usage is TRBJ2-5, with D perhaps TRBD1 (5 bases). The V end was cut by 4 bases, the J end by 1 base, with 10 bases between. Germline CDR1 and CDR2: SSHAT and FNYEAQ (reference sequence). The CDR3 has 14 residues. CDR3 in DNA: TGTGCCAGCAGCTCTGGGGCGGCCCAAGAGACCCAGTACTTC. It specifies CASSSGAAQETQYF.

This clone was seen a handful of times. V usage is TRBV27 and J usage is TRBJ2-2; D is undetermined. The CDR3 is 15 residues long. Trimming removed 3 bases from V and 2 bases from J, with 10 bases in between. Germline V gene sequence: CDR1 MNHEY, CDR2 SMNVEV (reference sequence). CDR3 sequence reads: CASSFGITNTGELFF. The DNA for the CDR3 is TGTGCCAGCAGTTTCGGAATAACTAACACCGGGGAGCTGTTTTTT.

The chain combines TRBV5-1 with TRBJ2-7; D unclear. Germline values: CDR1 SGHRS, CDR2 YFSETQ. This CDR3 comprises 13 residues. Trimming cost V 5 bases and J 3 bases, with 12 bases left between them. In DNA, the CDR3 is TGCGCCAGCAGTAATTTCGGAGTCTACGAGCAGTACTTC. Translated: CASSNFGVYEQYF.

The J gene is TRBJ2-1, the V gene TRBV6-2 or TRBV6-3; tentatively, D is TRBD2 (5 bases). CDR3 length: 11 residues. Germline V CDR1 and CDR2: MNHEY, SVGEGT. Trimming cost V 4 bases and J 7 bases, with 5 bases left between them. For the CDR3, the DNA is TGTGCCAGCAGTTCGGGGAATGAGCAGTTCTTC. Encoded protein: CASSSGNEQFF.

This chain joins TRBV28 and TRBJ1-6; TRBD1 matches 7 bases. Trimming removed 5 bases from V and 13 bases from J; junction bases left unmatched: 11. The CDR3 contains 14 residues. CDR1 is MDHEN and CDR2 is SYDVKM in the germline V gene. The CDR3 region is CASSPPWTGSPLHF. CDR3 nucleotide sequence: TGTGCCAGCAGTCCCCCTTGGACAGGCTCGCCCCTCCACTTT.

This clone appeared a single time. The rearrangement uses TRBV5-6 and TRBJ1-2; 10 bases match TRBD1. Germline V gene sequence: CDR1 SGHDT, CDR2 YYEEEE. The CDR3 has 14 amino acids. V lost 1 base and J lost 8; bases outside the gene matches: 5. The CDR3 sequence: CASSLMTGGYGYTF. CDR3 coding DNA: TGTGCCAGCAGCTTGATGACAGGGGGCTACGGCTACACCTTC.

The V call is TRBV5-1, the J call TRBJ2-7; perhaps TRBD1 as D (6 bases). Germline V CDR1 and CDR2: SGHRS, YFSETQ. This CDR3 spans 15 amino acids. V was clipped by 0 bases and J by 4 bases, with 14 bases between them. CDR3 sequence: CASSLDVGALYEQYF. The CDR3 DNA reads TGCGCCAGCAGCTTGGACGTGGGGGCGTTATACGAGCAGTACTTC.

The chain uses TRBV11-3 and TRBJ2-1; maybe TRBD2 (5 bases). With 7 bases removed from V and 7 bases from J, the gap between germline ends came to 11 bases. The CDR3 contains 12 residues. The germline CDR1 and CDR2 sequences are SGHNT and YENEEA. The CDR3 nucleotides read TGTGCCAGCACACTCCGGGGTAATGAGCAGTTCTTC. It is translated as CASTLRGNEQFF.

The table lists this clone with a count of one. The chain is built from TRBV11-3 and TRBJ2-1; perhaps TRBD1 as D (5 bases). V lost 4 bases to trimming and J lost 0 bases, with 16 bases between them. The V gene's germline CDR1 is SGHNT and CDR2 YENEEA. This CDR3 has 17 residues. CDR3 residues: CASSWGGRASSYNEQFF. The CDR3 nucleotides are TGTGCCAGCAGCTGGGGCGGACGAGCGAGCTCCTACAATGAGCAGTTCTTC.